Shown below are 23 T cell receptor beta chains from a single sample sequenced in a study of T cells in Graves' hyperthyroidism and ophthalmopathy. What was amplified from RNA transcripts were TCR beta CDR3 regions. First-round RT-PCR targeting the TCR CDR3 was performed with the HTBI primer set. Via MiXCR, TCRdb re-called the multiplex PCR reads, giving one row per CDR3 protein. The sample consists of about 640,000 distinct CDR3 sequences, around 20% of them appearing once. The material sequenced was blood. All receptors come from a man aged 25-40 years with Graves' ophthalmopathy.

This clonotype was observed at least ten times. The chain carries TRBV5-1 and TRBJ2-7; D possibly matches TRBD1 or TRBD2 (5 bases each). The length of the CDR3 is 16 residues. The germline V gene encodes CDR1 SGHRS and CDR2 YFSETQ. V lost 4 bases to trimming and J lost 0 bases, with 17 bases between them. The CDR3 DNA sequence: TGCGCCAGCAGCGAGGGGAGTGGCGGCCTCTCCTACGAGCAGTACTTC. Protein product: CASSEGSGGLSYEQYF.

This clonotype was observed at least ten times. The V gene is TRBV5-1, the J gene TRBJ2-3; 10 bases map to TRBD2. Germline V gene lookup returns CDR1 SGHRS and CDR2 YFSETQ. This CDR3 is built from 15 residues. The ends lost 4 bases at V and 4 bases at J; junction bases unmatched: 6. CDR3 in amino acids: CASSNFLAGADTQYF. For the CDR3, the DNA is TGCGCCAGCAGCAATTTCCTAGCGGGAGCAGATACGCAGTATTTT.

This chain connects TRBV20-1 to TRBJ2-5; D gene uncertain. The CDR3 runs 14 residues. Looked up from germline, CDR1 is DFQATT and CDR2 is SNEGSKA (reference sequence). Deletions cut 1 base from V and 5 bases from J, with 14 bases between. CDR3 loop: CSARGRYSAETQYF. The CDR3 DNA reads as TGCAGTGCTAGAGGGCGTTACTCGGCTGAGACCCAGTACTTC.

In this sample, this clonotype turned up a few times. V gene TRBV20-1 combines with J gene TRBJ2-1; 12 bases map to TRBD2. Germline V CDR1 and CDR2: DFQATT, SNEGSKA (reference sequence). V gave up 3 bases and J gave up 13 bases; unmatched junction bases: 13. The CDR3 has 15 amino acids. The CDR3 coding sequence is TGCAGTGCTAGCCCTGGGACTAGCGGGCCCTTAAACCAGTTCTTC. Encoded protein: CSASPGTSGPLNQFF.

This clonotype was detected only a few times. V and J are TRBV28 and TRBJ1-3, with a tentative D call TRBD1 (6 bases). The germline V gene has CDR1 MDHEN and CDR2 SYDVKM. Trimming removed 5 bases from V and 0 bases from J, with 11 bases in between. This CDR3 comprises 15 residues. The CDR3 sequence: CASSGGALSGNTIYF. The DNA of the CDR3 is TGTGCCAGCAGTGGGGGGGCCCTCTCTGGAAACACCATATATTTT.

This clonotype was recorded many times. V and J are TRBV30 and TRBJ1-5; the D gene is possibly TRBD1 (6 bases). The CDR3 extends over 16 amino acids. Germline loops: CDR1 GTSNPN, CDR2 SVGIG (reference sequence). Between the trimmed V and J ends, which lost 3 bases and 4 bases, there was a span of 19 bases. CDR3 in amino acids: CAWSQSPRGGNQPQHF. CDR3 bases: TGTGCCTGGAGCCAATCCCCCAGGGGAGGGAATCAGCCCCAGCATTTT. Supplemented by reference TRBV30 and TRBJ1-5, the full variable domain reads SQTIHQWPATLVQPVGSPLSLECTVEGTSNPNLYWYRQAAGRGLQLLFYSVGIGQISSEVPQNLSASRPQDRQFILSSKKLLLSDSGFYLCAWSQSPRGGNQPQHFGDGTRLSIL.

This clonotype was picked up a small number of times. CDR3 in DNA: TGTGCCAGCAATGGCAGGGGTACAGATACGCAGTATTTT. It translates to CASNGRGTDTQYF. This chain connects TRBV2 to TRBJ2-3, with D possibly TRBD1 on 6 matching bases. CDR3 length equals 13 residues. Germline values: CDR1 SNHLY, CDR2 FYNNEI. Trimming took off 7 bases at V and 3 bases at J, with 11 bases between the two ends.

This clonotype has ten or more counts. The rearrangement uses TRBV28 and TRBJ2-3; TRBD2 matches 8 bases. Germline CDR1 is MDHEN and CDR2 is SYDVKM. J gave up 1 base and V 4 bases, and 13 bases lay outside the gene matches. The CDR3 is 18 residues long. The CDR3 nucleotides are TGTGCCAGCAGTTCTAACCCCTGGGGTAGCGGGGGCACAGATACGCAGTATTTT. Translation gives CASSSNPWGSGGTDTQYF.

This clonotype was observed a few times. V is TRBV20-1 and J is TRBJ1-6; 7 nucleotides align to TRBD1. CDR3 size: 15 residues. Trimming cost V 4 bases and J 5 bases; bases outside gene matches: 8. Germline values: CDR1 DFQATT, CDR2 SNEGSKA (reference sequence). CDR3 DNA sequence: TGCAGTGCTATTACCGGCAGGGGGAATAATTCACCCCTCCACTTT. Translation gives CSAITGRGNNSPLHF.

This clonotype was seen a handful of times. The V gene is TRBV6-5, the J gene TRBJ1-2; D call uncertain. Trimming stripped 6 bases from V and 0 bases from J, with 8 bases between. Germline V lookup: CDR1 MNHEY, CDR2 SVGAGI. The CDR3 loop spans 13 amino acids. In nucleotides, the CDR3 is TGTGCCAGCAGCCCTACACCTAACTATGGCTACACCTTC. Encoded protein: CASSPTPNYGYTF.

Only a few counts were recorded for this clonotype. This chain connects TRBV3-1 to TRBJ2-3; D is unresolved. Germline V lookup: CDR1 LGHDT, CDR2 YNNKEL (reference sequence). The V end was cut by 6 bases, the J end by 2 bases, with 9 bases between. The CDR3 spans 13 residues. The CDR3 spells CASSRLVTDTQYF. The CDR3 nucleotides read TGTGCCAGCAGTCGACTTGTCACAGATACGCAGTATTTT.

The chain joins TRBV20-1 to TRBJ1-4; unclear D gene. Trimming stripped 0 bases from V and 6 bases from J, with 11 bases between. Germline V gene data show CDR1 as DFQATT and CDR2 as SNEGSKA (reference sequence). This CDR3 is 14 amino acids long. This chain's CDR3 is CSARDSRLYEKLFF. The CDR3 bases are TGCAGTGCTAGAGATTCTAGATTATATGAAAAACTGTTTTTT.

In its sample, this clonotype was seen a few times. The chain links TRBV5-1 to TRBJ2-3, with no clear D. The V gene's germline CDR1 is SGHRS and CDR2 YFSETQ. This CDR3 spans 13 amino acids. With 0 bases removed from V and 4 bases from J, the gap between germline ends came to 6 bases. The chain's CDR3 is CASSLDLADTQYF. CDR3 sequence (DNA): TGCGCCAGCAGCTTGGACCTGGCAGATACGCAGTATTTT. The entire variable domain, with the rest obtained from reference TRBV5-1 and TRBJ2-3, is as follows: KAGVTQTPRYLIKTRGQQVTLSCSPISGHRSVSWYQQTPGQGLQFLFEYFSETQRNKGNFPGRFSGRQFSNSRSEMNVSTLELGDSALYLCASSLDLADTQYFGPGTRLTVL.

Remarks on this clonotype: An end of the junction differs from the germline gene, which may be a read error. V is TRBV27 and J is TRBJ2-1; possibly TRBD2 for D (5 bases). The germline V gene has CDR1 MNHEY and CDR2 SMNVEV (reference sequence). There are 18 residues in the CDR3. The CDR3 coding sequence is TGTGCCAGCAGTCATTATAGTTTGAGGGTGAGCTCCTACAATGAGCAGTCCTTC. It yields the protein CASSHYSLRVSSYNEQSF.

The V gene is TRBV28, the J gene TRBJ1-5; TRBD1 matches at 9 bases. The V segment lost 5 bases and the J segment 6 bases; nucleotides outside the gene matches: 8. Germline loops: CDR1 MDHEN, CDR2 SYDVKM. The CDR3 covers 15 residues. The chain's CDR3 is CASSRPGTGSQPQHF. DNA for the CDR3: TGTGCCAGCAGTCGCCCCGGGACAGGGAGTCAGCCCCAGCATTTT.

V and J are TRBV10-2 and TRBJ2-1; 10 nucleotides agree with TRBD2. The trim removed 8 bases at V and 12 bases at J, leaving 7 bases unmatched. This CDR3 has 12 residues. Germline CDR1 is WSHSY and CDR2 is SAAADI. The CDR3 loop is CASLAGDLGQFF. The DNA of the CDR3 is TGCGCCAGCCTAGCGGGAGATCTTGGGCAGTTCTTC.

This clonotype was recorded a few times. This chain uses TRBV7-3 with TRBJ2-3; D is unresolved. With 0 bases removed from V and 5 bases from J, the gap between germline ends came to 9 bases. Germline V gives CDR1 SGHTA, CDR2 FQGTGA. The CDR3 is 14 amino acids. CDR3 in amino acids: CASSLTGPGDTQYF. CDR3 nucleotides: TGTGCCAGCAGCTTAACAGGGCCAGGAGATACGCAGTATTTT.

V usage is TRBV20-1 and J usage is TRBJ1-2; D ambiguous. Germline values: CDR1 DFQATT, CDR2 SNEGSKA (reference sequence). This CDR3 has 16 residues. Deletions cut 0 bases from V and 7 bases from J, with 21 bases between. The CDR3: CSARDRRNTPASGYTF. DNA of the CDR3: TGCAGTGCTAGAGATCGGCGGAACACGCCGGCCAGTGGCTACACCTTC.

The V and J genes are TRBV24-1 and TRBJ2-1; 14 nucleotides agree with TRBD2. The trim removed 7 bases at V and 10 bases at J, leaving 11 bases unmatched. CDR3 length: 16 residues. Germline-derived CDR1 and CDR2 are KGHDR and SFDVKD. CDR3 sequence: CATSFPGLAGEKEQFF. The DNA of the CDR3 is TGTGCCACCAGCTTCCCGGGACTAGCGGGAGAAAAAGAGCAGTTCTTC.

This clonotype was seen many times. This chain joins TRBV7-2 and TRBJ2-1; TRBD2 might be the D (5 bases). Trimming removed 5 bases at V and 4 bases at J, with 9 bases between. Germline V gives CDR1 SGHTA, CDR2 FQGNSA. The CDR3 consists of 13 residues. This CDR3 is CASSGRGYNEQFF. For the CDR3, the DNA is TGTGCCAGCAGCGGACGGGGTTACAATGAGCAGTTCTTC.

With respect to this clonotype: This sequence may be a read error, since a much larger clone differs from it by one base. The chain uses TRBV6-2 or TRBV6-3 and TRBJ2-7; 9 bases agree with TRBD1. CDR3 length: 12 residues. With 6 bases clipped from V and 5 bases from J, the junction kept 2 bases outside the gene matches. Germline V gene sequence: CDR1 MNHEY, CDR2 SVGEGT. The CDR3 DNA sequence: TGTGCCAGCAGACAGGGGGCCCACGAGCAGTACTTC. Translation: CASRQGAHEQYF.

The V call is TRBV4-3, the J call TRBJ1-2; 7 nucleotides align to TRBD1. CDR1 and CDR2 (germline): LGHNA, YSLEER. The CDR3 runs to 15 residues. V shed 2 bases, J shed 3 bases, and the junction held 6 bases outside the gene matches. Here the CDR3 DNA reads TGCGCCAGCAGCCAACCCGACAGGGCGGACTATGGCTACACCTTC. It specifies CASSQPDRADYGYTF.

This clonotype has only a few counts. V and J are TRBV18 and TRBJ1-2; D may be TRBD1 (5 bases). The CDR3 covers 17 residues. V was clipped by 3 bases and J by 3 bases, with 20 bases between them. Germline V CDR1 and CDR2: KGHSH, LQKENI. This chain's CDR3 is CASSPTNAPGGDYGYTF. For the CDR3, the DNA is TGTGCCAGCTCACCGACGAACGCCCCTGGAGGGGACTATGGCTACACCTTC.